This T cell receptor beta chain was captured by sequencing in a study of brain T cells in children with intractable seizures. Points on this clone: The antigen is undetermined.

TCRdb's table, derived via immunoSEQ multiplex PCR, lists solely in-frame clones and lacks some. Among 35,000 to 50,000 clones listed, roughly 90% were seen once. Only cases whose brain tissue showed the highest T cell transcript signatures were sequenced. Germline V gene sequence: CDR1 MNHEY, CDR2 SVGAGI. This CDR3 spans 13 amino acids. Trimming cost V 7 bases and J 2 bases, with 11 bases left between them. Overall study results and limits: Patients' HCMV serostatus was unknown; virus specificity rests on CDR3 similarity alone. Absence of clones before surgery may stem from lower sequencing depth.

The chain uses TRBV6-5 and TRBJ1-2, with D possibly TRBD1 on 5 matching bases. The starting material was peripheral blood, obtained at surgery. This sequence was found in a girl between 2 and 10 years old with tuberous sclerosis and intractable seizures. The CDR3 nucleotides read TGTGCCAGCACCGACAGCGAGAACTATGGCTACACCTTC. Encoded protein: CASTDSENYGYTF.